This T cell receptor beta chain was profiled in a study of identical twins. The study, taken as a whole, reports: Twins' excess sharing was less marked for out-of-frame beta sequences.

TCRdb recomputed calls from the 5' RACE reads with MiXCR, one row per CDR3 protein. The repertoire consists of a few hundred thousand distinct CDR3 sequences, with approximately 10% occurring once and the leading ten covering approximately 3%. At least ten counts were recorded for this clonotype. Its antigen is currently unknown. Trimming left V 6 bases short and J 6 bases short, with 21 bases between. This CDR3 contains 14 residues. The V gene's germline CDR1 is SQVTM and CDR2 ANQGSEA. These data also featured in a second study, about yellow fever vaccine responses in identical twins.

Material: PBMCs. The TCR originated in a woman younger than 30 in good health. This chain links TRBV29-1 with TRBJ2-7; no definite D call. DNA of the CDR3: TGCAGCGTCCCGGCGGCTGCGACTCTCGGCGAGCAGTACTTC. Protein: CSVPAAATLGEQYF.